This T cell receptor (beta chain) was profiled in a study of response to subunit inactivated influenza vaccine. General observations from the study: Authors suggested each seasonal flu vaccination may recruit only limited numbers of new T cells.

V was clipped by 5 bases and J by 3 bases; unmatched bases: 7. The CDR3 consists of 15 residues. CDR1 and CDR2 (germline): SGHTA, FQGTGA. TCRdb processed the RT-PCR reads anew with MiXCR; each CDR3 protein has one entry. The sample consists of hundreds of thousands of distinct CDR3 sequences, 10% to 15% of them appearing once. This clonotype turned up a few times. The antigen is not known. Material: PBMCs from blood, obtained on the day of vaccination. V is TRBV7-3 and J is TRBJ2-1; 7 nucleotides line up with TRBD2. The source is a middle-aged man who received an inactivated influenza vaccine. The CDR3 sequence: CASSGGLTGYNEQFF. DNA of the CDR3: TGTGCCAGCAGCGGGGGACTAACCGGCTACAATGAGCAGTTCTTC.